What follows are 26 T cell receptor beta chains derived from one specimen sequenced in a study of molecular identifiers for immune sequencing clone quantification. TCRdb re-called the PCR reads through MiXCR, storing one row per CDR3 protein. The profile covers hundreds of thousands of distinct CDR3 sequences, with around 21% appearing a single time and 0.7% to 0.9% taken by the ten largest. The specimen was naive CD8+ T cells from blood, with Jurkat cell RNA spiked in. Subset here: FACS-sorted CD8+CD4-CCR7+CD45RA+ naive T cells. The receptors were gathered from a human donor in good health. Some libraries in this study had Jurkat cell RNA spiked in.

The chain joins TRBV28 to TRBJ2-5; a weak D match, TRBD2 (5 bases). Looked up from germline, CDR1 is MDHEN and CDR2 is SYDVKM. Deletions cut 6 bases from V and 4 bases from J, with 9 bases between. The length of the CDR3 is 12 residues. CDR3 bases: TGTGCCAGCAGGGGAGAGGGAGAGACCCAGTACTTC. It yields the protein CASRGEGETQYF.

The gene calls are TRBV19 and TRBJ1-1; the D is unclear. Trimming left V 4 bases short and J 2 bases short, with 11 bases between. CDR3 length: 14 amino acids. Germline CDR1 is LNHDA and CDR2 is SQIVND (reference sequence). The CDR3 DNA reads as TGTGCCAGTAGTACGAGGACGGCCAACACTGAAGCTTTCTTT. It translates to CASSTRTANTEAFF.

V gene TRBV12-3 or TRBV12-4 combines with J gene TRBJ2-7; 9 nucleotides line up with TRBD1. The length of the CDR3 is 15 residues. V shed 6 bases, J shed 5 bases, and the junction held 11 bases outside the gene matches. This CDR3 is CASSIGQGRSHEQYF. The CDR3 DNA sequence: TGTGCCAGCAGCATTGGACAGGGGCGGTCCCACGAGCAGTACTTC.

This clonotype was seen a single time. The chain uses TRBV27 and TRBJ2-6, with 12 bases aligning to TRBD2. V shed 6 bases and J 0 bases; nucleotides not matched to a gene: 9. Germline-derived CDR1 and CDR2 are MNHEY and SMNVEV (reference sequence). This CDR3 has 19 residues. This chain's CDR3 is CASRETSGGAHSGANVLTF. CDR3 sequence (DNA): TGTGCCAGCAGGGAGACTAGCGGGGGCGCCCACTCTGGGGCCAACGTCCTGACTTTC.

This clonotype was counted a few times. V usage is TRBV27 and J usage is TRBJ2-3; TRBD1 matches at 9 bases. Germline CDR1 reads MNHEY; CDR2 reads SMNVEV (reference sequence). The V segment lost 5 bases and the J segment 4 bases; nucleotides outside the gene matches: 10. The CDR3 has 16 amino acids. The CDR3 nucleotides read TGTGCCAGCAGTCAACCGGGGACAGGGTTCGCAGATACGCAGTATTTT. It is translated as CASSQPGTGFADTQYF.

With respect to this clonotype: This CDR3 fails to terminate in the conserved phenylalanine or tryptophan, so it likely reflects a read error. The chain carries TRBV4-1 and TRBJ2-3; D gene uncertain. Germline CDR1 is MGHRA and CDR2 is YSYEKL. V was trimmed by 0 bases and J by 5 bases, leaving 9 bases between them. This CDR3 has 14 amino acids. The CDR3 region is CASSQEARIDTQYS. DNA of the CDR3: TGCGCCAGCAGCCAAGAGGCCAGGATAGATACGCAGTATTCT.

This clonotype has at least ten counts. The V and J genes are TRBV28 and TRBJ1-2; no reliable D call. Trimming pared 6 bases from V and 3 bases from J, leaving 20 bases between. The germline gives CDR1 MDHEN, CDR2 SYDVKM. CDR3 length: 16 residues. The CDR3 nucleotides are TGTGCCAGCAGCCCGACCCTTGGCCAGATCTACTATGGCTACACCTTC. Amino acid sequence: CASSPTLGQIYYGYTF.

This clonotype was counted only a few times. The chain is built from TRBV5-4 and TRBJ2-7, with 12 bases that match TRBD2. V was clipped by 6 bases and J by 5 bases; unmatched bases: 9. Germline CDR1 SGHNT, CDR2 YYREEE (reference sequence). CDR3 size: 15 residues. CDR3 in DNA: TGTGCCAGCATGCTAGCGGGAGGGCCAGGTGACGAGCAGTACTTC. Translating gives CASMLAGGPGDEQYF.

This clonotype was seen ten or more times. The chain joins TRBV20-1 to TRBJ2-7, with 8 bases matching TRBD1. V was clipped by 5 bases and J by 1 base; unmatched bases: 13. This CDR3 contains 16 residues. Germline V gene data show CDR1 as DFQATT and CDR2 as SNEGSKA (reference sequence). CDR3 nucleotides: TGCAGTGCTCAGGACAGGGACGCCCCCCGATCCTACGAGCAGTACTTC. It is translated as CSAQDRDAPRSYEQYF.

This clonotype was found a few times. The chain links TRBV13 to TRBJ2-5, with 8 positions matching TRBD1. J lost 1 base, V lost 6 bases, and 7 bases had no gene match. This CDR3 has 15 residues. Germline CDR1 is PRHDT and CDR2 is FYEKMQ (reference sequence). CDR3 residues: CASRLDRGPQETQYF. The CDR3 DNA is TGTGCCAGCAGGCTTGACAGGGGCCCCCAAGAGACCCAGTACTTC. The full variable domain, completed using reference TRBV13 and TRBJ2-5, is AAGVIQSPRHLIKEKRETATLKCYPIPRHDTVYWYQQGPGQDPQFLISFYEKMQSDKGSIPDRFSAQQFSDYHSELNMSSLELGDSALYFCASRLDRGPQETQYFGPGTRLLVL.

The table lists this clonotype with many counts. This chain connects TRBV7-2 to TRBJ2-1, with 10 bases aligning to TRBD1. Per germline, CDR1 SGHTA and CDR2 FQGNSA. With 4 bases clipped from V and 2 bases from J, the junction kept 2 bases outside the gene matches. There are 15 residues in the CDR3. CDR3 sequence reads: CASSSDRGPYNEQFF. Written as DNA, the CDR3 is TGTGCCAGCAGCTCTGACAGGGGGCCCTACAATGAGCAGTTCTTC.

This chain links TRBV4-3 with TRBJ2-7; TRBD2 agrees at 7 bases. The germline V gene has CDR1 LGHNA and CDR2 YSLEER. The CDR3 extends over 16 amino acids. V shed 0 bases, J shed 2 bases, and the junction held 7 bases outside the gene matches. As DNA, the CDR3 is TGCGCCAGCAGCCAAGATTTGGCTAGCGGTACCTACGAGCAGTACTTC. Translating it yields CASSQDLASGTYEQYF.

The chain carries TRBV11-1 and TRBJ2-3; 12 bases map to TRBD2. This CDR3 has 18 amino acids. Looked up from germline, CDR1 is SGHAT and CDR2 is FQDESV (reference sequence). The V gene end was trimmed by 3 bases and the J gene end by 0 bases; junction bases not matched to a gene: 7. The CDR3 DNA follows: TGTGCCAGCAGCTTCGGACTAGCGGGAATCTCTAGCACAGATACGCAGTATTTT. Translating it yields CASSFGLAGISSTDTQYF.

This clonotype was recorded at least ten times. The chain uses TRBV18 and TRBJ1-2; D is undetermined. The germline V gene has CDR1 KGHSH and CDR2 LQKENI. V was clipped by 2 bases and J by 4 bases, with 11 bases between them. The CDR3 runs to 14 residues. The CDR3 spells CASSPGVGIYGYTF. In DNA, the CDR3 is TGTGCCAGCTCACCAGGGGTTGGGATCTATGGCTACACCTTC.

Worth noting for this clonotype: This may arise from a read error, as a much more abundant clone is one base away. Because it lacks the conserved phenylalanine or tryptophan at the end, this CDR3 is likely a read error. The J gene is TRBJ1-2, the V gene TRBV20-1; D call uncertain. The germline V and J ends were trimmed by 0 bases and 3 bases, with 17 bases remaining between them. CDR1 DFQATT and CDR2 SNEGSKA come from the germline V gene (reference sequence). The CDR3 is made up of 16 amino acids. The chain's CDR3 is CSARDSSEGAYYGYTL. In nucleotides, the CDR3 is TGCAGTGCTAGAGATTCTAGTGAGGGCGCCTACTATGGCTACACCCTC.

In the case of this clonotype: A much larger clonotype is one base distant, so this may be a read error. The rearrangement links TRBV5-5 to TRBJ1-4; 9 bases are shared with TRBD1. Germline lookup yields CDR1 SGHKS and CDR2 YYEKEE (reference sequence). The CDR3 is 16 amino acids. The CDR3 sequence is CASSLGPGQGSERLFF. CDR3 sequence (DNA): TGTGCCAGCAGCTTGGGGCCGGGACAGGGTTCGGAAAGACTGTTTTTT.

This clonotype was counted between two and nine times. The chain has TRBV7-9 and TRBJ2-6; either TRBD1 or TRBD2 may fit D (6 bases each). V lost 5 bases to trimming and J lost 2 bases, with 13 bases between them. CDR3 length: 16 amino acids. CDR1 is SEHNR and CDR2 is FQNEAQ in the germline V gene (reference sequence). This CDR3 is CASSPRGGTGANVLTF. For the CDR3, the DNA is TGTGCCAGCAGCCCAAGAGGGGGGACTGGGGCCAACGTCCTGACTTTC.

V usage is TRBV11-2 and J usage is TRBJ2-1, with a weak D call TRBD1 (5 bases). V was cut by 0 bases and J by 3 bases, with 15 bases left in between. Germline V gives CDR1 SGHAT, CDR2 FQNNGV. The CDR3 has 17 residues. The CDR3 is CASSLEGSWQGYNEQFF. The CDR3 coding sequence is TGTGCCAGCAGCTTAGAGGGATCCTGGCAGGGCTACAATGAGCAGTTCTTC.

Of note for this clonotype: A much larger clone lies one base from this, so it may be a read error. The CDR3 here is CASSPRTGEGNTGELFF. In nucleotides, the CDR3 is TGTGCCAGCTCGCCTCGGACAGGGGAAGGGAACACCGGGGAGCTGTTTTTT. J is TRBJ2-2 and V is TRBV6-4; TRBD1 aligns across 9 bases. Germline values: CDR1 MRHNA, CDR2 SNTAGT. The CDR3 has 17 residues. Germline trimming cut 8 bases from V and 1 base from J; bases unmatched to any gene: 11.

This clonotype has ten or more counts. The rearrangement links TRBV15 to TRBJ1-5; possibly TRBD1 for D (6 bases). This CDR3 is built from 14 residues. The V end lost 0 bases, the J end lost 7 bases, and 10 bases lay between the germline ends. Germline CDR1 and CDR2: LNHNV and YYDKDF (reference sequence). This CDR3 reads CATSRDRGAQPQHF. The DNA of the CDR3 is TGTGCCACCAGCAGAGATCGGGGGGCCCAGCCCCAGCATTTT.

There are a few counts of this clonotype. A clone one base away is much larger, so this may be a read error. This rearrangement joins TRBV12-3 or TRBV12-4 to TRBJ2-5, with 7 bases that match TRBD1. Losses at the gene ends were 6 bases for V and 4 bases for J; bases not matched to a gene: 5. The CDR3 has 13 residues. The CDR3 here is CASSPGTAETQYF. For the CDR3, the DNA is TGTGCCAGCAGCCCCGGGACAGCAGAGACCCAGTACTTC.

A remark on this clonotype: A much larger clone differs from this one at a single base, so this may be a read error. The V call is TRBV6-1, the J call TRBJ2-4, with 8 bases that match TRBD2. This CDR3 spans 15 amino acids. Germline V gene data show CDR1 as MNHNS and CDR2 as SASEGT. This CDR3 reads CVSSGQLADRDIQYF. CDR3 coding DNA: TGTGTCAGCAGTGGGCAACTAGCGGATAGGGACATTCAGTACTTC.

The chain has TRBV11-2 and TRBJ2-1; D might be TRBD2 (5 bases). V was pared by 0 bases and J by 6 bases, with 15 bases between. Germline V gives CDR1 SGHAT, CDR2 FQNNGV. The CDR3 sequence is 16 residues long. CDR3 residues: CASSLDPSLAGNEQFF. For the CDR3, the DNA is TGTGCCAGCAGCTTAGACCCTTCCCTAGCTGGCAATGAGCAGTTCTTC.

This clonotype has at least ten counts. V usage is TRBV29-1 and J usage is TRBJ1-1; no firm D call. Trimming removed 7 bases from V and 5 bases from J, with 23 bases in between. CDR3 length equals 15 residues. The germline V gene encodes CDR1 SQVTM and CDR2 ANQGSEA. This chain's CDR3 is CSARPGPKSGTEAFF. CDR3 nucleotide sequence: TGCAGCGCACGACCGGGCCCCAAAAGTGGTACTGAAGCTTTCTTT.

Many counts were recorded for this clonotype. The gene calls are TRBV13 and TRBJ1-4; 7 bases agree with TRBD1. There are 15 residues in the CDR3. Germline assignment: CDR1 PRHDT and CDR2 FYEKMQ (reference sequence). The trim removed 5 bases at V and 8 bases at J, leaving 11 bases unmatched. CDR3 sequence: CASSTRDSSGEKLFF. The CDR3, as DNA: TGTGCCAGCAGCACCCGGGACAGCTCGGGCGAAAAACTGTTTTTT.

This clonotype was seen ten or more times. This chain connects TRBV2 to TRBJ1-4, with D tentatively TRBD1 (5 bases). The CDR3 is made up of 13 amino acids. With 6 bases removed from V and 6 bases from J, the gap between germline ends came to 11 bases. Germline CDR1 is SNHLY and CDR2 is FYNNEI. Here the CDR3 reads CASRKGTDEKLFF. The CDR3 DNA follows: TGTGCCAGCAGGAAGGGGACGGATGAAAAACTGTTTTTT.